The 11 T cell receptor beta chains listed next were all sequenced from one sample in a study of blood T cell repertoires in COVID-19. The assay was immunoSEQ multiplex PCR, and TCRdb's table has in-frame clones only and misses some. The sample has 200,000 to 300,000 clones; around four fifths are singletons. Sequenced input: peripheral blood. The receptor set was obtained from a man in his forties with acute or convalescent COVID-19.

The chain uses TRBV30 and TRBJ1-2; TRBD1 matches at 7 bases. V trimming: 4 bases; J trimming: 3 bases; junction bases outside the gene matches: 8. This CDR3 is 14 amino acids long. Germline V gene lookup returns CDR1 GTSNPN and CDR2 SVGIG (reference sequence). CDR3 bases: TGTGCCTGGACCTTCTCGGACAGGTACTATGGCTACACCTTC. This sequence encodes CAWTFSDRYYGYTF.

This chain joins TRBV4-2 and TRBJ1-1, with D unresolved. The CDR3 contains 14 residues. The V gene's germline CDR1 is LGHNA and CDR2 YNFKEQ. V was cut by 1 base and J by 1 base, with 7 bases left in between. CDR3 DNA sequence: TGTGCCAGCAGCCAAGGTGCGGGGAACACTGAAGCTTTCTTT. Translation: CASSQGAGNTEAFF.

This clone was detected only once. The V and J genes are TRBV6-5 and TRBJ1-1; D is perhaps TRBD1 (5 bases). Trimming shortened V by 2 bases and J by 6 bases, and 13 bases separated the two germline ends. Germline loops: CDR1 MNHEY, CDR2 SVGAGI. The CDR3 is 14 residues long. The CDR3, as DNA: TGTGCCAGCAGTTACACCAGGGTTGGGTCTGAAGCTTTCTTT. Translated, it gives CASSYTRVGSEAFF.

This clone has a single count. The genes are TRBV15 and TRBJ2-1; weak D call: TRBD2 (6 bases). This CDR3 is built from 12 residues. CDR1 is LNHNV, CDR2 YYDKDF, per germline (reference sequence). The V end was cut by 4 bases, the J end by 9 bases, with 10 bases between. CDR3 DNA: TGTGCCACCAGCATTCTGGGGGGTGAGCAGTTCTTC. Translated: CATSILGGEQFF.

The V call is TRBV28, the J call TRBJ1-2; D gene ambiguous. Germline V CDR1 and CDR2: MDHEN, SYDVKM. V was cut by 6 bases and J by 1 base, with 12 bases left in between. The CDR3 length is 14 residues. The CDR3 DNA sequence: TGTGCCAGCAGCCCCGAGCGGATTAACTATGGCTACACCTTC. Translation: CASSPERINYGYTF.

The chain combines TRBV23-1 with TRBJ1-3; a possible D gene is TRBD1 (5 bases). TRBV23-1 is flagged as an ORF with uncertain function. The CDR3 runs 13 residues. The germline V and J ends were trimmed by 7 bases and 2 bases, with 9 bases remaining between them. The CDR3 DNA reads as TGCGCCAGCAATTACAGGACTGGAAACACCATATATTTT. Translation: CASNYRTGNTIYF.

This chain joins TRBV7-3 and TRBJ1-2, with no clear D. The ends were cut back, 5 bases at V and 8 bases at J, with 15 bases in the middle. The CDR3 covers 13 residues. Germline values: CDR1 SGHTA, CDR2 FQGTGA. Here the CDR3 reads CASSPSRESGYTF. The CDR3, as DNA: TGTGCCAGCAGCCCCTCGAGGGAGAGCGGCTACACCTTC.

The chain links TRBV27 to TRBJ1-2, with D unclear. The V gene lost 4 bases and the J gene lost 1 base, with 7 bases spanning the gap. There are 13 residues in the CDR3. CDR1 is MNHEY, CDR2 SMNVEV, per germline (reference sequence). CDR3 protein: CASSSGVNYGYTF. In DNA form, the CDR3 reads TGTGCCAGCAGTTCCGGGGTTAACTATGGCTACACCTTC.

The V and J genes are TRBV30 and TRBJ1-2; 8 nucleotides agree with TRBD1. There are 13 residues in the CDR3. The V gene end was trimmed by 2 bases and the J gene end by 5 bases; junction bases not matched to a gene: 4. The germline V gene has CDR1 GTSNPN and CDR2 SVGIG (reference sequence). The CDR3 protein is CAWSLQGAYGYTF. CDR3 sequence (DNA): TGTGCCTGGAGTCTCCAGGGGGCTTATGGCTACACCTTC.

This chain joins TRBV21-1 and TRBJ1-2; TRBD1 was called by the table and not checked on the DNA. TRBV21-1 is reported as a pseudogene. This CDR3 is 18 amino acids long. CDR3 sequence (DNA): TGTGCCAGCAGGAAGGGGGCTATGAACGTCTGCGTGGGCTATGGCTACACCTTC. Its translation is CASRKGAMNVCVGYGYTF.

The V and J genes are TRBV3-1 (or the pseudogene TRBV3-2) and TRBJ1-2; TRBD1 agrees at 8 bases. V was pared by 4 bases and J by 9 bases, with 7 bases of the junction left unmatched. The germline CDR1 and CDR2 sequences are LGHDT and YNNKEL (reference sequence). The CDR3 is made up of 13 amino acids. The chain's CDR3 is CASSPQGVVRYTF. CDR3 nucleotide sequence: TGTGCCAGCAGCCCACAGGGGGTGGTTCGCTACACCTTC.